The 26 T cell receptor beta chains listed next were all sequenced from one sample in a study of HIV-infected patients and healthy controls. All unsorted peripheral T cells were captured because whole blood was used without fractionation. Reverse transcription used about 500 ng RNA and constant-region primers for alpha and beta. Separate chain-specific third strand synthesis with multiplexing indices produced the alpha and beta libraries. TCRdb passed the 5' RACE reads through MiXCR, listing each CDR3 protein once. The table includes under 20,000 distinct CDR3 sequences, around a tenth detected once. The sequencing input was blood. These receptors came from an adult in good health.

J is TRBJ2-7 and V is TRBV20-1; no definite D call. Trimming shortened V by 3 bases and J by 7 bases, and 13 bases separated the two germline ends. CDR1 and CDR2 (germline): DFQATT, SNEGSKA (reference sequence). The CDR3 has 12 amino acids. This CDR3 reads CSASVDSGEQYF. Written as DNA, the CDR3 is TGCAGTGCTAGCGTAGACTCAGGAGAGCAGTACTTC.

This clonotype was observed many times. The chain has TRBV11-2 and TRBJ2-3; no reliable D call. The CDR3 has 14 residues. V gave up 1 base and J gave up 2 bases, with 7 bases separating them. Germline CDR1 SGHAT, CDR2 FQNNGV. The CDR3 DNA reads TGTGCCAGCAGCTTAGTGGTTCCCACAGATACGCAGTATTTT. This codes for CASSLVVPTDTQYF.

The J gene is TRBJ2-1, the V gene TRBV25-1, with TRBD2 matching over 15 bases. J gave up 4 bases and V 4 bases, and 8 bases lay outside the gene matches. CDR1 is MGHDK and CDR2 is SYGVNS in the germline V gene. This CDR3 comprises 18 residues. In DNA form, the CDR3 reads TGTGCCAGCAGTGCAAATCCCGGGACTAGCGGGAGGTACAATGAGCAGTTCTTC. This encodes CASSANPGTSGRYNEQFF.

V usage is TRBV20-1 and J usage is TRBJ2-3; 13 bases line up with TRBD2. The V gene's germline CDR1 is DFQATT and CDR2 SNEGSKA (reference sequence). Trimming at V came to 4 bases and at J to 4 bases, leaving 5 bases not matched to a gene. This CDR3 is built from 15 residues. The CDR3 loop is CSATMTSGRPDTQYF. As DNA, the CDR3 is TGCAGTGCTACCATGACTAGCGGGAGGCCAGATACGCAGTATTTT.

This clonotype has just one count. The V call is TRBV12-3 or TRBV12-4, the J call TRBJ2-3; tentatively, D is TRBD2 (6 bases). This CDR3 is 15 amino acids long. V lost 2 bases and J 0 bases, leaving 9 bases between the germline ends. The CDR3 DNA reads as TGTGCCAGCAGTTTACTAGCGTCTAGCACAGATACGCAGTATTTT. It is translated as CASSLLASSTDTQYF.

Note on this clonotype: A much larger clonotype is one base distant, so this may be a read error. The chain recombines TRBV6-1 with TRBJ2-1; 11 bases are a match to TRBD1. CDR3 length equals 16 residues. V trimming: 7 bases; J trimming: 8 bases; junction bases outside the gene matches: 13. Germline assignment: CDR1 MNHNS and CDR2 SASEGT. Written as DNA, the CDR3 is TGTGCCAGCACCCTAAGGCCCGGACAGGGGGCACATGAGCAGTTCTTC. Translated, it gives CASTLRPGQGAHEQFF.

By sample share, this clonotype is medium-sized. The CDR3 here is CASSLYRDLSGDEQFF. CDR3 DNA sequence: TGTGCCAGCAGCTTATACCGGGACCTTAGCGGGGATGAGCAGTTCTTC. The chain joins TRBV3-1 to TRBJ2-1, with 8 bases lining up with TRBD2. Germline lookup yields CDR1 LGHDT and CDR2 YNNKEL (reference sequence). This CDR3 contains 16 residues. V dropped 5 bases and J dropped 8; count of bases not matched to a gene: 14.

The table lists this clonotype with many counts. The V call is TRBV7-2, the J call TRBJ2-7; D unresolved. V lost 5 bases, J lost 0 bases, and 5 bases lay in between. The length of the CDR3 is 12 residues. The germline gives CDR1 SGHTA, CDR2 FQGNSA. The CDR3 loop reads CASSLPSYEQYF. The CDR3 DNA reads TGTGCCAGCAGCCTCCCCTCCTACGAGCAGTACTTC.

This clonotype is labeled as medium-sized. The genes are TRBV6-5 and TRBJ2-3; the D gene could be TRBD1 or TRBD2 (6 bases each). The CDR3 covers 16 residues. Germline CDR1 reads MNHEY; CDR2 reads SVGAGI. Trimming took off 0 bases at V and 4 bases at J, with 14 bases between the two ends. CDR3 coding DNA: TGTGCCAGCAGTTACTCGGGGGGCCGGGGCCCAGATACGCAGTATTTT. As protein: CASSYSGGRGPDTQYF.

Within the sample, this clonotype is medium-sized. V and J are TRBV6-2 or TRBV6-3 and TRBJ1-1; 7 bases match TRBD1. The CDR3 is 14 residues long. Germline CDR1 and CDR2: MNHEY and SVGEGT. With 7 bases clipped from V and 5 bases from J, the junction kept 10 bases outside the gene matches. The DNA of the CDR3 is TGTGCCAGCACCAAAACAGGGGTCGGGACTGAAGCTTTCTTT. Its protein is CASTKTGVGTEAFF.

This clonotype was seen repeatedly, ten times or more. The rearrangement uses TRBV3-1 and TRBJ1-1; D remains unclear. The ends were cut back, 4 bases at V and 4 bases at J, with 13 bases in the middle. The CDR3 is 14 amino acids. In germline, CDR1 is LGHDT, CDR2 YNNKEL (reference sequence). The CDR3 region is CASSPNDKGTEAFF. CDR3 in DNA: TGTGCCAGCAGCCCCAACGACAAGGGCACTGAAGCTTTCTTT.

This CDR3 reads CASSVPQPAETQYF. DNA of the CDR3: TGTGCCAGCAGCGTACCCCAGCCCGCGGAGACCCAGTACTTC. The chain joins TRBV7-2 to TRBJ2-5; no clear D. Trimming removed 5 bases at V and 5 bases at J, with 15 bases between. Germline V gene lookup returns CDR1 SGHTA and CDR2 FQGNSA. The CDR3 totals 14 residues.

This chain connects TRBV6-6 to TRBJ1-1; the match to TRBD1 covers 8 bases. V shed 6 bases, J shed 7 bases, and the junction held 10 bases outside the gene matches. Germline assignment: CDR1 MNHNY and CDR2 SVGAGI (reference sequence). This CDR3 contains 14 residues. DNA for the CDR3: TGTGCCAGCAGCCAGACCGCAGGGGGCTTTGAAGCTTTCTTT. Amino acid sequence: CASSQTAGGFEAFF.

This clonotype has a count of ten or more. This chain joins TRBV28 and TRBJ2-4, with TRBD1 matching 7 bases. With 4 bases clipped from V and 4 bases from J, the junction kept 10 bases outside the gene matches. The CDR3 extends over 16 amino acids. Germline V gene data show CDR1 as MDHEN and CDR2 as SYDVKM. CDR3 bases: TGTGCCAGCAGTTCCCCGCCAGAACAGGGGAAAAACATTCAGTACTTC. Protein sequence: CASSSPPEQGKNIQYF.

This chain uses TRBV6-5 with TRBJ2-5, with TRBD2 matching 13 bases. The V segment lost 5 bases and the J segment 3 bases; nucleotides outside the gene matches: 9. The CDR3 sequence is 17 residues long. Germline V gene lookup returns CDR1 MNHEY and CDR2 SVGAGI. The CDR3 sequence: CASSPNSGLAGEETQYF. The CDR3 coding sequence is TGTGCCAGCAGTCCCAATAGCGGACTAGCGGGAGAAGAGACCCAGTACTTC.

This clonotype was counted at least ten times. The V and J genes are TRBV4-1 and TRBJ2-3; D unclear. CDR3 length: 16 amino acids. Germline V gene data show CDR1 as MGHRA and CDR2 as YSYEKL. The ends were cut back, 0 bases at V and 0 bases at J, with 10 bases in the middle. CDR3 coding DNA: TGCGCCAGCAGCCAAGATCCCCAGGTTAGCACAGATACGCAGTATTTT. Translation: CASSQDPQVSTDTQYF.

In this sample, this clonotype turned up a few times. The V gene is TRBV20-1, the J gene TRBJ2-2; D possibly corresponds to TRBD2 (6 bases). CDR3 size: 15 residues. Trimming removed 3 bases at V and 5 bases at J, with 16 bases between. Germline V gene sequence: CDR1 DFQATT, CDR2 SNEGSKA (reference sequence). CDR3: CSASGDSRRTGELFF. CDR3 DNA: TGCAGTGCTAGTGGGGACTCCCGGAGAACCGGGGAGCTGTTTTTT.

By share of the sample, this clonotype is medium-sized. The CDR3 region has the DNA TGTGCCAGCAGCAGGGAGTCGAGGACTGAAGCTTTCTTT. This encodes CASSRESRTEAFF. The V and J genes are TRBV11-3 and TRBJ1-1; D gene unclear. Germline CDR1 is SGHNT and CDR2 is YENEEA. V gave up 5 bases and J gave up 5 bases, with 12 bases separating them. The CDR3 runs to 13 residues.

The chain combines TRBV7-9 with TRBJ2-1; 15 bases align to TRBD2. Per germline, CDR1 SEHNR and CDR2 FQNEAQ (reference sequence). The CDR3 runs to 17 residues. After removal of 3 bases from V and 7 bases from J, the junction contained 7 bases not matched to a gene. CDR3 DNA: TGTGCCAGCAGCTTTTCATCCGGGACTAGCGGGAGGAATGAGCAGTTCTTC. It encodes CASSFSSGTSGRNEQFF.

The sample holds many counts of this clonotype. V usage is TRBV20-1 and J usage is TRBJ2-3; TRBD2 matches 9 bases. J was trimmed by 4 bases and V by 5 bases; bases with no gene match: 10. The CDR3 totals 15 residues. Looked up from germline, CDR1 is DFQATT and CDR2 is SNEGSKA (reference sequence). Written as DNA, the CDR3 is TGCAGTGCTCCCCGGGTAGCGGGAGAACCAGATACGCAGTATTTT. Translating gives CSAPRVAGEPDTQYF.

This clonotype has just a few counts. V gene TRBV18 combines with J gene TRBJ2-1, with a weak D call TRBD1 (5 bases). Germline V CDR1 and CDR2: KGHSH, LQKENI. V lost 3 bases, J lost 4 bases, and 16 bases lay in between. The CDR3 contains 16 residues. The CDR3 loop is CASSPQGQGMYNEQFF. DNA for the CDR3: TGTGCCAGCTCACCCCAGGGCCAGGGAATGTACAATGAGCAGTTCTTC. Together with reference TRBV18 and TRBJ2-1, the CDR3 gives the full variable domain: NAGVMQNPRHLVRRRGQEARLRCSPMKGHSHVYWYRQLPEEGLKFMVYLQKENIIDESGMPKERFSAEFPKEGPSILRIQQVVRGDSAAYFCASSPQGQGMYNEQFFGPGTRLTVL.

This clonotype has ten or more counts. V is TRBV6-8 and J is TRBJ2-2, with a tentative D call TRBD2 (6 bases). The length of the CDR3 is 14 residues. V lost 7 bases and J lost 1, with 10 bases in between. Germline V gives CDR1 MNHGY, CDR2 SAAAGT. The CDR3 DNA follows: TGTGCCAGCATCCACGGGGGGAACACCGGGGAGCTGTTTTTT. This codes for CASIHGGNTGELFF.

This clonotype showed up many times. The chain carries TRBV7-9 and TRBJ1-1; D is undetermined. Germline CDR1 SEHNR, CDR2 FQNEAQ (reference sequence). The CDR3 extends over 14 amino acids. Trimming cost V 1 base and J 0 bases, with 6 bases left between them. The chain's CDR3 is CASSLERVNTEAFF. CDR3 DNA: TGTGCCAGCAGCTTAGAGAGGGTGAACACTGAAGCTTTCTTT.

In its sample, this clonotype was seen many times. This sequence joins TRBV18 and TRBJ2-1, with 8 nucleotides matching TRBD2. The germline gives CDR1 KGHSH, CDR2 LQKENI. CDR3 length equals 15 residues. The ends lost 2 bases at V and 6 bases at J; junction bases unmatched: 6. CDR3 DNA: TGTGCCAGCTCACCAGGGAGCGGGAGAGGCAATGAGCAGTTCTTC. This codes for CASSPGSGRGNEQFF.

About this clonotype itself: Because it lacks the conserved phenylalanine or tryptophan at the end, this CDR3 is likely a read error. The rearrangement links TRBV18 to TRBJ2-3; 8 nucleotides agree with TRBD2. Germline CDR1 and CDR2: KGHSH and LQKENI. V lost 8 bases and J lost 5; bases outside the gene matches: 15. This CDR3 has 16 residues. The CDR3 here is CASAIRTSGSGDTQYC. In DNA form, the CDR3 reads TGTGCCAGCGCAATCAGGACGAGCGGGAGTGGAGATACGCAGTATTGT.

In this sample, this clonotype turned up many times. V is TRBV12-3 or TRBV12-4 and J is TRBJ2-2; 13 nucleotides agree with TRBD2. Germline trimming cut 6 bases from V and 5 bases from J; bases unmatched to any gene: 6. CDR3 length: 16 amino acids. The CDR3 DNA reads as TGTGCCAGCAGCCCACTAGCGGGAGGGAGTACCGGGGAGCTGTTTTTT. It encodes CASSPLAGGSTGELFF.